The 26 T cell receptor beta chains presented below share a single source sample, sequenced in a study of T cells expressing NK-cell markers. No DNA is given; TCRdb re-called the 5' RACE reads and lists each CDR3 protein once. The sample spans about 450,000 distinct CDR3 sequences; the ten largest clones claim less than 7.5%. The sample was blood T cells: a sorted CD56 or NKG2C T cell subset, CD4+ or CD8+ T cells, or bulk PBMC T cells (not recorded which). Every receptor here comes from a woman aged 18-69 years in good health.

The V gene is TRBV12-3 or TRBV12-4, the J gene TRBJ1-2; the D call of TRBD1 rests on TCRdb alone, since no DNA is present to check it. The CDR3 extends over 14 amino acids. CDR3 sequence reads: CASSLRGRAYGYTF.

The chain uses TRBV7-2 and TRBJ2-5; TCRdb indicates TRBD1, and absent DNA this call remains unverified. The CDR3 has 15 amino acids. Germline V gene sequence: CDR1 SGHTA, CDR2 FQGNSA. CDR3 in amino acids: CASSPNRDSLMAQYF.

The J gene is TRBJ2-5, the V gene TRBV29-1; absent DNA, TCRdb's TRBD2 call cannot be checked. The CDR3 consists of 13 residues. Germline values: CDR1 SQVTM, CDR2 ANQGSEA. This chain's CDR3 is CSVEPSPRETQYF.

Judged by frequency, this clonotype is medium-sized (0.01 to 0.1%). The chain couples TRBV9 to TRBJ2-1; TCRdb selects TRBD1, and the lack of DNA leaves this call unchecked. CDR1 and CDR2 from the germline V gene are SGDLS and YYNGEE. The CDR3 totals 14 residues. CDR3 loop: CASSGGAPYNEQFF.

The rearrangement uses TRBV5-6 and TRBJ2-2; without DNA, the TCRdb call of TRBD2 cannot be checked. Looked up from germline, CDR1 is SGHDT and CDR2 is YYEEEE. This CDR3 is 17 amino acids long. The chain's CDR3 is CASSITVAGGDTGELFF.

V usage is TRBV27 and J usage is TRBJ2-5; the TRBD1 assignment by TCRdb is unverifiable without DNA. There are 17 residues in the CDR3. The germline V gene has CDR1 MNHEY and CDR2 SMNVEV (reference sequence). The CDR3 sequence is CASSPNLYWDRNETQYF.

The chain links TRBV6-1 to TRBJ1-5. CDR3 length equals 14 residues. Germline CDR1 is MNHNS and CDR2 is SASEGT. Here the CDR3 reads CASISTVWNQPQHF.

The CDR3 here is CASNPQPGNQPQHF. This sequence joins TRBV7-2 and TRBJ1-5; without DNA, the TCRdb call of TRBD1 cannot be checked. The CDR3 sequence is 14 residues long. Germline CDR1 SGHTA, CDR2 FQGNSA.

The rearrangement uses TRBV20-1 and TRBJ2-3; the D gene TCRdb calls, TRBD2, cannot be checked with no DNA. Germline CDR1 DFQATT, CDR2 SNEGSKA (reference sequence). The CDR3 extends over 16 amino acids. CDR3 region: CSAPPNRAGPTDTQYF.

The chain links TRBV5-1 to TRBJ1-1; the D gene TCRdb calls, TRBD1, cannot be checked with no DNA. The CDR3 is 14 residues long. Germline V gene data show CDR1 as SGHRS and CDR2 as YFSETQ. CDR3 protein: CASSPPMGGTEAFF.

The V and J genes are TRBV20-1 and TRBJ2-1; the TRBD2 assignment by TCRdb is unverifiable without DNA. The CDR3 loop spans 15 amino acids. The V gene's germline CDR1 is DFQATT and CDR2 SNEGSKA (reference sequence). The CDR3: CSAAALARNYNEQFF.

This chain uses TRBV20-1 with TRBJ2-5; the TCRdb call, TRBD2, lacks DNA for checking. This CDR3 is built from 13 residues. Germline lookup yields CDR1 DFQATT and CDR2 SNEGSKA (reference sequence). The CDR3 protein is CSAPLTLKETQYF.

The V call is TRBV20-1, the J call TRBJ2-3. Germline loops: CDR1 DFQATT, CDR2 SNEGSKA (reference sequence). This CDR3 spans 15 amino acids. The chain's CDR3 is CSARDSGVGTDTQYF.

This chain links TRBV5-4 with TRBJ2-3; there is no DNA to check the TCRdb D call of TRBD1. The CDR3 is made up of 14 amino acids. Germline V gene sequence: CDR1 SGHNT, CDR2 YYREEE (reference sequence). The CDR3 protein is CASSKTDAVDTQYF.

The chain links TRBV21-1 to TRBJ1-1. TRBV21-1 is a listed pseudogene. This CDR3 is built from 16 residues. The CDR3 spells CASSKFSSLVNTEAFF.

The V call is TRBV6-1, the J call TRBJ1-3; TCRdb outputs TRBD1, but without DNA this stays unchecked. CDR3 length equals 16 residues. Germline CDR1 reads MNHNS; CDR2 reads SASEGT. The CDR3 reads CASSQRWGLTGNTIYF.

The chain couples TRBV30 to TRBJ2-1; TCRdb calls TRBD2, which cannot be checked without DNA. The germline V gene encodes CDR1 GTSNPN and CDR2 SVGIG (reference sequence). The CDR3 is made up of 16 amino acids. The CDR3 loop reads CAWRPPGTSGKNEQFF.

Here the CDR3 reads CASSFTSGGPTDTQYF. The chain carries TRBV11-2 and TRBJ2-3; TCRdb calls TRBD2, which cannot be checked without DNA. The germline gives CDR1 SGHAT, CDR2 FQNNGV. The CDR3 runs to 16 residues.

The rearrangement joins TRBV4-3 to TRBJ1-3. The CDR3 is 13 amino acids. Looked up from germline, CDR1 is LGHNA and CDR2 is YSLEER. The CDR3 is CASSQGPGNTIYF.

The rearrangement joins TRBV10-3 to TRBJ1-4. The CDR3 runs to 21 residues. Germline V gene data show CDR1 as ENHRY and CDR2 as SYGVKD. CDR3 residues: CAISDDIGTEENFATNEKLFF.

The chain uses TRBV27 and TRBJ2-1; there is no DNA to check the TCRdb D call of TRBD2. CDR3 length equals 15 residues. Germline lookup yields CDR1 MNHEY and CDR2 SMNVEV (reference sequence). CDR3 protein: CASSFPSGSHDEQFF.

J is TRBJ2-3 and V is TRBV20-1. Germline V gives CDR1 DFQATT, CDR2 SNEGSKA (reference sequence). The length of the CDR3 is 13 residues. The CDR3: CSAVRLSTDTQYF.

The V gene is TRBV23-1, the J gene TRBJ2-3. TRBV23-1 has ORF status, its function being uncertain. The CDR3 is 14 residues long. The CDR3 sequence is CASSLGTCTDTQYF.

The chain links TRBV11-2 to TRBJ2-1; without DNA, the TCRdb call of TRBD1 cannot be checked. The CDR3 totals 16 residues. Germline assignment: CDR1 SGHAT and CDR2 FQNNGV. This CDR3 reads CASSLLGASSYNEQFF.

The chain employs TRBV15 and TRBJ1-2. CDR1 is LNHNV and CDR2 is YYDKDF in the germline V gene (reference sequence). This CDR3 comprises 14 residues. The CDR3 sequence: CATSRAFWTDGYTF.

The chain recombines TRBV6-2 or TRBV6-3 with TRBJ1-3; the TCRdb call, TRBD1, lacks DNA for checking. From germline, CDR1 is MNHEY and CDR2 SVGEGT. This CDR3 comprises 11 residues. The CDR3: CASNDRGEEYF.